Sequencing of this T cell receptor (beta chain) was carried out in a study of Ad26.COV2.S vaccination and SARS-CoV-2 variants. In the study overall: Ad26.COV2.S given intramuscularly, once or twice 56 days apart.

The treatment: around 19 received Ad26.COV2.S at low or high dose, single or two shots; several received placebo; per-sample allocation not given. The samples were gathered on day 63 after the first injection of vaccine or placebo. Clones were read by immunoSEQ multiplex PCR, and TCRdb kept only the in-frame ones, dropping some. The table shows approximately 250,000 clones, with 87% occurring only once. The clonotype was recovered from a person between 18 and 65 years old who received the Ad26.COV2.S COVID-19 vaccine or a placebo. The source was peripheral blood, collected in a trial of Ad26.COV2.S vaccine versus placebo.

The chain's CDR3 is CASSLGGTSTDTQYF. CDR3 coding DNA: TGTGCCAGCAGCTTAGGAGGGACTAGCACAGATACGCAGTATTTT. This chain uses TRBV7-6 with TRBJ2-3; possibly TRBD2 for D (6 bases). The CDR3 length is 15 residues. Germline V gene data show CDR1 as SGHVS and CDR2 as FNYEAQ. The ends were cut back, 1 base at V and 0 bases at J, with 8 bases in the middle.